Listed below are T cell receptor beta chains from one sample, sequenced in a study of blood T cell repertoires in COVID-19. Assay used: immunoSEQ multiplex PCR; TCRdb lists only in-frame clones, some missing. The sample yields fewer than 85,000 clones, more than 75% seen once. Source material: peripheral blood. Every receptor here comes from a human donor in a cohort sampled during active COVID-19. CDR3s include the opening cysteine and the closing phenylalanine or tryptophan. Fields, in order: clone size, J gene, D gene, V gene, CDR3 protein, CDR3 DNA. A D gene is named only where the DNA matches it firmly. Expanded clones get a size class; other rows say once, few or many, or leave the size out.

size: once
J: TRBJ2-5
D: NA
V: TRBV2
CDR3: CASAGQQETQYF
DNA: TGTGCCAGCGCCGGACAGCAAGAGACCCAGTACTTC

size: NA
J: TRBJ1-2
D: NA
V: TRBV6-5
CDR3: CASTPGGYYGYTF
DNA: TGTGCCAGCACACCGGGGGGCTACTATGGCTACACCTTC

size: NA
J: TRBJ2-7
D: TRBD1
V: TRBV18
CDR3: CASSSDRYGQYF
DNA: TGTGCCAGCTCGTCGGACAGGTACGGGCAGTACTTC

size: NA
J: TRBJ1-1
D: NA
V: TRBV7-6
CDR3: CASSFQSMQKQGEAFF
DNA: TGTGCCAGCAGCTTTCAGTCCATGCAAAAACAGGGAGAAGCTTTCTTT

size: NA
J: TRBJ1-3
D: TRBD1
V: TRBV10-3
CDR3: CAISDLDRVGNTIYF
DNA: TGTGCCATCAGTGACCTGGACAGGGTTGGAAACACCATATATTTT

size: NA
J: TRBJ1-2
D: NA
V: TRBV27
CDR3: CASTDRPNYGYTF
DNA: TGTGCCAGCACTGACAGGCCTAACTATGGCTACACCTTC

size: NA
J: TRBJ2-1
D: NA
V: TRBV6-2/TRBV6-3
CDR3: CASSLRRGRYNEQFF
DNA: TGTGCCAGCAGTTTAAGGCGGGGGCGATACAATGAGCAGTTCTTC

size: NA
J: TRBJ1-1
D: NA
V: TRBV29-1
CDR3: CSVSRRATEGVYTEAFF
DNA: TGCAGCGTTAGCAGGAGGGCCACAGAAGGGGTTTACACTGAAGCTTTCTTT

size: NA
J: TRBJ2-1
D: TRBD1
V: TRBV24-1
CDR3: CATSDLGTGYNEQFF
DNA: TGTGCCACCAGTGATTTGGGGACAGGGTACAATGAGCAGTTCTTC

size: NA
J: TRBJ1-2
D: NA
V: TRBV29-1
CDR3: CSAPVQGGYGYTF
DNA: TGCAGCGCTCCCGTACAGGGTGGGTATGGCTACACCTTC

size: NA
J: TRBJ1-5
D: NA
V: TRBV7-8
CDR3: CASSWDRGSARNQPQHF
DNA: TGTGCCAGCAGCTGGGATAGGGGTTCGGCGAGAAATCAGCCCCAGCATTTT

size: NA
J: TRBJ2-7
D: NA
V: TRBV5-5
CDR3: CASSFTGSVYEQYF
DNA: TGTGCCAGCAGCTTCACCGGGAGTGTCTACGAGCAGTACTTC

size: once
J: TRBJ1-5
D: NA
V: TRBV7-2
CDR3: CASSLQVRGPQHF
DNA: TGTGCCAGCAGCTTACAGGTCAGGGGGCCCCAGCATTTT

size: NA
J: TRBJ1-1
D: NA
V: TRBV10-2
CDR3: CASRLPGDTEAFF
DNA: TGCGCCAGCAGACTTCCGGGGGACACTGAAGCTTTCTTT

size: NA
J: TRBJ1-5
D: TRBD1
V: TRBV19
CDR3: CASSWGQGEFGNQPQHF
DNA: TGTGCCAGTAGTTGGGGACAGGGAGAATTCGGCAATCAGCCCCAGCATTTT

size: NA
J: TRBJ2-3
D: NA
V: TRBV19
CDR3: CASSAQATDTQYF
DNA: TGTGCCAGTAGTGCCCAGGCGACAGATACGCAGTATTTT

size: NA
J: TRBJ1-6
D: NA
V: TRBV6-1
CDR3: CASSEVTGGYYNSPLHF
DNA: TGTGCCAGCAGTGAAGTTACGGGGGGGTACTATAATTCACCCCTCCACTTT

size: NA
J: TRBJ2-3
D: NA
V: TRBV11-2
CDR3: CASSLLSGPSSSTDTQYF
DNA: TGTGCCAGCAGCTTATTATCGGGTCCTAGCTCTAGCACAGATACGCAGTATTTT

size: NA
J: TRBJ1-4
D: NA
V: TRBV30
CDR3: CAWSVPLISEKLFF
DNA: TGTGCCTGGAGTGTACCCTTAATCAGTGAAAAACTGTTTTTT

size: NA
J: TRBJ1-2
D: TRBD1
V: TRBV19
CDR3: CASRQTGTASGYGYTF
DNA: TGTGCCAGCCGTCAGACAGGGACGGCGTCGGGCTATGGCTACACCTTC

size: once
J: TRBJ1-1
D: NA
V: TRBV4-3
CDR3: CASSQGSVNTEAFF
DNA: TGCGCCAGCAGCCAAGGGTCGGTGAACACTGAAGCTTTCTTT

size: NA
J: TRBJ2-7
D: TRBD1
V: TRBV4-2
CDR3: CASSHPGQGIYEQYF
DNA: TGTGCCAGCAGCCACCCGGGACAGGGAATCTACGAGCAGTACTTC

size: NA
J: TRBJ1-1
D: NA
V: TRBV13
CDR3: CASSPRPSENTEAFF
DNA: TGTGCCAGCAGCCCGAGACCGAGCGAGAACACTGAAGCTTTCTTT

size: NA
J: TRBJ1-1
D: NA
V: TRBV11-3
CDR3: CASSLETGTEAFF
DNA: TGTGCCAGCAGCTTGGAGACAGGAACCGAAGCTTTCTTT

size: NA
J: TRBJ2-7
D: TRBD1
V: TRBV27
CDR3: CASSFSSGTGDHEQYF
DNA: TGTGCCAGCAGTTTCTCCAGCGGGACAGGGGACCACGAGCAGTACTTC

size: once
J: TRBJ2-7
D: NA
V: TRBV6-5
CDR3: CASSQGREQYF
DNA: TGTGCCAGCAGTCAGGGGCGCGAGCAGTACTTC

size: NA
J: TRBJ2-7
D: TRBD2
V: TRBV2
CDR3: CASTAPGGFYEQYF
DNA: TGTGCCAGCACCGCACCGGGGGGTTTCTACGAGCAGTACTTC

size: NA
J: TRBJ2-2
D: NA
V: TRBV5-1
CDR3: CASSFEGFTNTGELFF
DNA: TGCGCCAGCAGCTTCGAGGGTTTTACGAACACCGGGGAGCTGTTTTTT

size: NA
J: TRBJ1-4
D: NA
V: TRBV6-5
CDR3: CASSQAALGYRELFF
DNA: TGTGCCAGCAGCCAGGCTGCGTTGGGTTACAGGGAACTGTTTTTT

size: NA
J: TRBJ1-4
D: TRBD1
V: TRBV5-1
CDR3: CASSPEVQGREKLFF
DNA: TGCGCCAGCAGCCCGGAGGTACAGGGGCGCGAAAAACTGTTTTTT

size: NA
J: TRBJ1-2
D: NA
V: TRBV19
CDR3: CASSIGGVRASTTGYGYTF
DNA: TGTGCCAGTAGTATCGGCGGGGTCAGGGCATCGACTACGGGGTATGGCTACACCTTC

size: NA
J: TRBJ1-2
D: TRBD1
V: TRBV6-5
CDR3: CASSYSADRGFGYTF
DNA: TGTGCCAGCAGTTACTCGGCGGACAGGGGGTTTGGCTACACCTTC

size: NA
J: TRBJ2-5
D: TRBD2
V: TRBV28
CDR3: CASTRPGGREETQYF
DNA: TGTGCCAGCACCCGACCGGGGGGTCGGGAAGAGACCCAGTACTTC

size: NA
J: TRBJ1-1
D: TRBD1
V: TRBV10-2
CDR3: CASSEQGSTEAFF
DNA: TGCGCCAGCAGTGAACAGGGGTCCACTGAAGCTTTCTTT

size: NA
J: TRBJ2-3
D: TRBD2
V: TRBV9
CDR3: CASSVNPQRGLAGGPPDTQYF
DNA: TGTGCCAGCAGCGTAAATCCCCAGAGGGGACTAGCGGGGGGGCCCCCAGATACGCAGTATTTT

size: NA
J: TRBJ2-2
D: NA
V: TRBV11-2
CDR3: CASSIGRGGSGELFF
DNA: TGTGCCAGCAGCATAGGACGTGGAGGTTCCGGGGAGCTGTTTTTT

size: few
J: TRBJ2-7
D: NA
V: TRBV4-1
CDR3: CASSHSGAEQYF
DNA: TGCGCCAGCAGCCATTCAGGGGCCGAGCAGTACTTC

size: NA
J: TRBJ1-1
D: NA
V: TRBV28
CDR3: CASSSLGEGPTEAFF
DNA: TGTGCCAGCAGTTCCCTTGGCGAGGGTCCCACTGAAGCTTTCTTT